This T cell receptor beta chain originates from a study of shared clonotypes between healthy human individuals (dated by TCRdb to the early 2020s). Study-wide context: A few men and two women, aged 18 to 49 years, made up the cohort. The study deeply sequenced blood TCR repertoires of about 5 healthy adults to estimate repertoire size and the extent of clonotype sharing between individuals. Libraries were prepared and TCR repertoires were sequenced by different laboratories using diverse techniques, in order to increase sequencing depth and limit assay-specific biases. Per donor, leukapheresis produced somewhere between about 0.94 and 9.5 billion PBMCs. Overall study results and their limits: Sampling was restricted to blood, and TCR repertoires in tissue are likely to differ from TCR repertoires in blood. Because the study included only a small number of donors, the genetic and exposure-history diversity represented was limited. Based on pairwise subsampling, the degree of clonotype sharing among donors was expected to be affected by sequencing depth.

With regard to this clone: Its cognate antigen has yet to be identified. No much larger clonotype is one base removed from it; base qualities were not supplied.

Using the deep immunoSEQ assay, multiplex PCR amplified TCR CDR3 regions from genomic DNA. Extracted genomic DNA from each cell subset was distributed evenly across all wells of several immunoSEQ 96-well plates, and each plate was treated as a replicate. Each replicate PCR for unsorted PBMC received roughly 300 ng genomic DNA, equal to 30,000 or so T cell genomes. Genomic DNA from unsorted PBMC was sequenced over ten immunoSEQ deep assay plates. Purified libraries were measured with a Qubit 3.0 fluorometer, size-checked on a Bioanalyzer 2100, and measured again with the KAPA Library Quantification kit. Every immunoSEQ 96-well plate was sequenced on a dedicated single-read 150-cycle Illumina NextSeq 550 flow cell. In the original analysis: Because only junctional sequences without quality scores were contained in the immunoSEQ output, filtering matching that applied to full-length reads could not be performed. To assign V/J genes and CDR3, sequences were annotated using PyIR, a Python wrapper for IgBLAST v1.9, with IMGT germline references. Reads were filtered out if the reads had weak V/J assignments (E-value above 1e-6), no CDR3, stop codons, out-of-frame junctions, or ambiguous translated residues. V3J clonotypes were defined as sequences sharing an identical inferred V gene, J gene, and CDR3 amino acid sequence. Percentage overlap between repertoires was calculated by dividing the number of shared unique clonotypes by the size of the smaller repertoire. Three approaches were used to assess repertoire richness: RTK rarefaction, the Chao1 estimator, and Recon v2.1 estimates of unobserved clonotypes. TCRdb took this table from immuneACCESS and kept in-frame rearrangements with V and J called. Such tables lack part of the clones; where checked against another copy, unresolved V genes explain under half of the gap, and the rest is unexplained. V, J and clone size are those of that table, while D and trimming were read from the DNA. The sample table shows about 490,000 clones, and about 72% are seen once. Of the sample, around 12% is held by the ten largest clones.

V and J lose 4 bases and 1 base, and a span of 12 bases separates them. Via the germline V gene, CDR1 is SGHTS and CDR2 YDEGEE. The CDR3, cysteine through phenylalanine, is 15 amino acids long. Of all the DNA, just the CDR3 is kept, 45 bases in frame from base 1. Healthy HIV-negative adults with no recently reported acute infections or vaccinations were included as donors. Every donor was a Caucasian adult living in Nashville, Tennessee, USA. In the unsorted samples, 90 million or so PBMCs were counted, and genomic DNA was extracted using the QIAamp DNA Blood Mini kit. After blood collection by leukapheresis, PBMCs were isolated using Ficoll-Histopaque density gradient centrifugation and then cryopreserved in the vapor phase of liquid nitrogen.

The clonotype comes from a woman aged 40-49 years in good health. Some clones in this sample may be carry-over from other donors' samples. The chain uses TRBV5-8 and TRBJ1-3, with no confident D gene call. Material for sequencing was PBMCs. The base sequence is TGTGCCAGCAGCGCCGGACCGATTTCTGGAAACACCATATATTTT. It codes for CASSAGPISGNTIYF.